This T cell receptor (beta chain) appears in the sequencing data of a study of cytomegalovirus exposure and HLA in healthy donors. Turning to this clone: Its antigen is not known.

Findings of the study overall: The classifier reportedly diagnosed cytomegalovirus status with high sensitivity and specificity. Analyzed later, association rates of TCRs varied across HLA loci, with DRB1 most and HLA-C fewest. CMV serostatus was the only recorded immune exposure for donors.

V shed 5 bases and J shed 0 bases, with 22 bases lying between them. CDR3 size: 18 residues. Looked up from germline, CDR1 is PRHDT and CDR2 is FYEKMQ (reference sequence). Use of 60 Vbeta and 13 Jbeta primers characterized the PCR. Here immunoSEQ multiplex PCR was the method, and the copy in TCRdb shows in-frame clones only, minus some. The profile shows about 160,000 clones, 70% to 90% of them singletons. The sample taken for sequencing was PBMCs. The sequence was obtained from a man aged 18 to 30 in good health and CMV-seropositive. The chain has TRBV13 and TRBJ1-1; TRBD1 is a possible D gene (6 bases). The CDR3 region has the DNA TGTGCCAGCAGCCCGGGCGCAGGGGCGCCTTTAATGAACACTGAAGCTTTCTTT. Residues: CASSPGAGAPLMNTEAFF.